This paragraph covers one T cell receptor (beta chain) sequence. Some clones are missing from TCRdb's copy, which holds only in-frame ones; the method was immunoSEQ multiplex PCR. The repertoire consists of approximately 90,000 clones, with 70% to 90% occurring once and the leading ten covering roughly 7.9%. The data were obtained in a study of T cell responses to AZD1222 COVID-19 vaccine. This CDR3 comprises 15 residues. Trimming took off 0 bases at V and 6 bases at J, with 12 bases between the two ends. Germline V lookup: CDR1 MNHEY, CDR2 SVGAGI. This chain connects TRBV6-5 to TRBJ1-5, with D perhaps matching TRBD1 (5 bases). The receptor was isolated from an adult in good health. Sample: peripheral blood, taken on day 0 of AZD1222 vaccination. The CDR3 coding sequence is TGTGCCAGCAGTTACTCGGAGGGGTTAGGTCAGCCCCAGCATTTT. It encodes CASSYSEGLGQPQHF.